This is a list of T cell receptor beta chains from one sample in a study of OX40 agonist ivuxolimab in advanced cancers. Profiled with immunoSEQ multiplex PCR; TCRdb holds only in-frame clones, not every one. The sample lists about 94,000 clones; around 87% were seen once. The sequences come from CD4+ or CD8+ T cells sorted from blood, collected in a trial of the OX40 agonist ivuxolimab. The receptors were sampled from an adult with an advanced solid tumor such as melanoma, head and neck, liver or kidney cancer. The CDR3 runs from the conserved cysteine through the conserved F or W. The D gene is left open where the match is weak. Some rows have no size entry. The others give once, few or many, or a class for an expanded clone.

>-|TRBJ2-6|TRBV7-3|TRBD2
CASSPGLFSGANVLTF
TGTGCCAGCAGCCCGGGACTATTCTCTGGGGCCAACGTCCTGACTTTC
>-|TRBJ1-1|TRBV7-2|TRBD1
CASSFDRGRPEAFF
TGTGCCAGCAGCTTTGACAGGGGCCGGCCTGAAGCTTTCTTT
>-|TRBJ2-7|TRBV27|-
CASRSGMTAYEQYF
TGTGCCAGCAGGTCAGGGATGACCGCCTACGAGCAGTACTTC
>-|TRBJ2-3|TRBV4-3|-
CASSQDKGDTQYF
TGCGCCAGCAGCCAAGATAAGGGGGATACGCAGTATTTT
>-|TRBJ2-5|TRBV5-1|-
CASSSAPGSQETQYF
TGCGCCAGCAGCTCCGCTCCAGGGTCCCAAGAGACCCAGTACTTC
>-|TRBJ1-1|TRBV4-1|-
CASSPGGRPTVANTEAFF
TGCGCCAGCAGCCCCGGGGGGCGACCGACAGTCGCAAACACTGAAGCTTTCTTT
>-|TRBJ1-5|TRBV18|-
CASSPRPPADSNQPQHF
TGTGCCAGCTCACCACGCCCCCCGGCAGATAGCAATCAGCCCCAGCATTTT
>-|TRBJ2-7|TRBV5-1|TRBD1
CASSPIGTGGGYEQYF
TGCGCCAGCAGCCCCATCGGGACAGGGGGAGGCTACGAGCAGTACTTC
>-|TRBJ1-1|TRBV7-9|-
CASSPGRLNTEAFF
TGTGCCAGCAGCCCCGGACGGTTGAACACTGAAGCTTTCTTT
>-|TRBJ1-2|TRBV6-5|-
CASRSSFRNYGYTF
TGTGCCAGCAGATCGTCCTTCAGGAACTATGGCTACACCTTC
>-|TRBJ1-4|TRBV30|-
CAWSGDARQKLFF
TGTGCCTGGAGTGGTGACGCGAGACAAAAATTGTTTTTT
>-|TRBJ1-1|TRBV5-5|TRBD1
CASSLDRGFTEAFF
TGTGCCAGCAGCTTGGACAGGGGATTCACTGAAGCTTTCTTT
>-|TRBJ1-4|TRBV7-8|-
CASSLGRLEKLFF
TGTGCCAGCAGCTTAGGGCGCCTTGAAAAACTGTTTTTT
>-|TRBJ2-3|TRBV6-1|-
CASSEEGATFGDTQYF
TGTGCCAGCAGTGAAGAAGGGGCAACATTCGGAGATACGCAGTATTTT
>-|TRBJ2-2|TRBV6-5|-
CASSFPAGPNTGELFF
TGTGCCAGCAGTTTCCCGGCAGGACCGAACACCGGGGAGCTGTTTTTT
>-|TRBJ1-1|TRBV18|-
CASSPHKGLGYTEAFF
TGTGCCAGCTCACCACATAAGGGGCTTGGGTACACTGAAGCTTTCTTT
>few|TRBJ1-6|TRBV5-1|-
CASSLENGPMSPLHF
TGCGCCAGCAGCTTGGAGAACGGGCCCATGTCACCCCTCCACTTT
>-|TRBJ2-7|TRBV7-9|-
CASSLGIAGSNVDEQYF
TGTGCCAGCAGCTTAGGTATCGCAGGGTCTAATGTAGACGAGCAGTACTTC
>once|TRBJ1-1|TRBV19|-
CASSMLDRIAEAFF
TGTGCCAGTAGTATGCTCGACAGGATAGCTGAAGCTTTCTTT
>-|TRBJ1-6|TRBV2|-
CASRAMGTNNSPLHF
TGTGCCAGCAGGGCGATGGGGACCAATAATTCACCCCTCCACTTT
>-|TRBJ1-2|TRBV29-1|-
CSVEKTNYGYTF
TGCAGCGTTGAGAAAACCAACTATGGCTACACCTTC
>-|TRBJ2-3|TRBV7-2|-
CASSSVGTDTQYF
TGTGCCAGCAGCTCAGTTGGCACAGATACGCAGTATTTT
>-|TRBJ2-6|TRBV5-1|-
CASSPRDRYSGANVLTF
TGCGCCAGCAGCCCCCGGGACCGATACTCTGGGGCCAACGTCCTGACTTTC
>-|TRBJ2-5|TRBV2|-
CASSETFSGLGAQYF
TGTGCCAGCAGTGAAACCTTTTCTGGGTTAGGGGCCCAGTACTTC
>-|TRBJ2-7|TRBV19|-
CASSRGVADEQYF
TGTGCCAGTAGCCGCGGGGTTGCGGACGAGCAGTACTTC
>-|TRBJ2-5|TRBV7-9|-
CASSLGSHQETQYF
TGTGCCAGCAGCTTAGGCAGCCACCAAGAGACCCAGTACTTC
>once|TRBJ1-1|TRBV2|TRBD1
CASSSDRGVTEAFF
TGTGCCAGCAGCTCGGACAGGGGGGTGACTGAAGCTTTCTTT
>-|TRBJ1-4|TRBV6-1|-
CASTGGGGREKLFF
TGTGCCAGCACCGGGGGGGGTGGAAGGGAAAAACTGTTTTTT
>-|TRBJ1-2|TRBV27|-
CASSDYSAGTGIYGYTF
TGTGCCAGCAGCGATTATAGCGCAGGTACAGGGATCTATGGCTACACCTTC
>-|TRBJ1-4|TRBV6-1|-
CASSSRAPREKLFF
TGTGCCAGCAGTAGCAGGGCCCCTAGGGAAAAACTGTTTTTT
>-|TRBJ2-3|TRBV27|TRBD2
CASSLRTSGGPDTQYF
TGTGCCAGCAGTCTCCGGACTAGCGGGGGACCAGATACGCAGTATTTT
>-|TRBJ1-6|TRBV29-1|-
CSVELPAWGGGSPLHF
TGCAGCGTTGAACTCCCCGCCTGGGGTGGTGGATCACCCCTCCACTTT
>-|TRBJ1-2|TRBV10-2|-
CASSAGAFYGYTF
TGCGCCAGCAGTGCGGGGGCTTTCTATGGCTACACCTTC
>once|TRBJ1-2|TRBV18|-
CASSPNRDAYGYTF
TGTGCCAGCTCACCCAACCGAGATGCCTATGGCTACACCTTC
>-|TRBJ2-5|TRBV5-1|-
CASSLAAGIETQYF
TGCGCCAGCAGCTTGGCTGCAGGGATTGAGACCCAGTACTTC
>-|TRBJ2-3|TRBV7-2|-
CASKGGPLGDTQYF
TGTGCCAGCAAAGGCGGGCCTCTCGGGGATACGCAGTATTTT
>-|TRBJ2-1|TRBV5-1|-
CASSLFTDNEQFF
TGCGCCAGCAGCTTGTTTACAGACAATGAGCAGTTCTTC
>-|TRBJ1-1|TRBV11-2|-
CATSWGRGTEAFF
TGTGCCACCTCCTGGGGCAGAGGCACTGAAGCTTTCTTT
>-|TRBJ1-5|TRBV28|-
CASAVSGRENNQPQHF
TGTGCCAGCGCGGTCTCGGGGAGGGAAAACAATCAGCCCCAGCATTTT
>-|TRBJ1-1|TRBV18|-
CASSPSGAEAFF
TGTGCCAGCTCACCGAGCGGTGCAGAAGCTTTCTTT
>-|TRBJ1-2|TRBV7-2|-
CASSLNRLISSYGYTF
TGTGCCAGCAGCCTAAATCGGCTAATCTCTAGCTATGGCTACACCTTC
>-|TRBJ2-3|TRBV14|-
CASSQDTRSTDTQYF
TGTGCCAGCAGCCAAGATACCCGGAGCACAGATACGCAGTATTTT
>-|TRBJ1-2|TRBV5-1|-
CASSFILGADYGYTF
TGCGCCAGCAGCTTTATATTGGGGGCAGATTATGGCTACACCTTC
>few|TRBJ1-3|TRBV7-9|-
CASTAGVNTIYF
TGTGCCAGCACCGCGGGGGTCAACACCATATATTTT
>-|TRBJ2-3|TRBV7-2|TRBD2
CASSPGLAGGTDTQYF
TGTGCCAGCAGCCCAGGACTAGCGGGGGGCACAGATACGCAGTATTTT
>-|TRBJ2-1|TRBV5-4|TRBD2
CASSTGTSGGRREQFF
TGTGCCAGCAGCACTGGGACTAGCGGGGGGCGACGGGAGCAGTTCTTC
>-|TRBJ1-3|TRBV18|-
CASSPWTESSGNTIYF
TGTGCCAGCTCACCCTGGACCGAGAGCTCTGGAAACACCATATATTTT
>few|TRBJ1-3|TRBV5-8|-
CASSLVGRSGNTIYF
TGTGCCAGCAGCTTGGTGGGACGCTCTGGAAACACCATATATTTT
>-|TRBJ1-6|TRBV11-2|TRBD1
CASSSLRGQGRNSPLHF
TGTGCCAGCAGCTCCCTGAGGGGGCAGGGAAGGAATTCACCCCTCCACTTT
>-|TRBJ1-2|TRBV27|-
CASSFGGGAYGYTF
TGTGCCAGCAGTTTCGGAGGGGGAGCGTATGGCTACACCTTC
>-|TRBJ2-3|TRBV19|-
CASRSSGITGTQYF
TGTGCCAGTAGGTCGAGCGGAATCACAGGTACGCAGTATTTT